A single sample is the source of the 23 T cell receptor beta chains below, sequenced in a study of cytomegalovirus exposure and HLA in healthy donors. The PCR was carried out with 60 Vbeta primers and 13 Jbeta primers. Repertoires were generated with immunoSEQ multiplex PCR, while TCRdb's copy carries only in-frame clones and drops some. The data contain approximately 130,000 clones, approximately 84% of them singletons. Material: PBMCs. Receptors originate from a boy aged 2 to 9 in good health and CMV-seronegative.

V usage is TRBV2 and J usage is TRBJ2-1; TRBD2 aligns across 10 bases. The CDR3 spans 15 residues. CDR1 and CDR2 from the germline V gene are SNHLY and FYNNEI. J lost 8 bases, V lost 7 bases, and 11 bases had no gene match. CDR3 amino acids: CASTPAGGPKDEQFF. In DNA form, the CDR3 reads TGTGCCAGCACTCCAGCGGGAGGGCCTAAGGATGAGCAGTTCTTC.

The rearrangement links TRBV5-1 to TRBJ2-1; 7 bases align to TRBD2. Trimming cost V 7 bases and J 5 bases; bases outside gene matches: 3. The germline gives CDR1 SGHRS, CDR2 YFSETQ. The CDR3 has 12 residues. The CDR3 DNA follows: TGCGCCAGCGGGGGACTAAACAATGAGCAGTTCTTC. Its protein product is CASGGLNNEQFF.

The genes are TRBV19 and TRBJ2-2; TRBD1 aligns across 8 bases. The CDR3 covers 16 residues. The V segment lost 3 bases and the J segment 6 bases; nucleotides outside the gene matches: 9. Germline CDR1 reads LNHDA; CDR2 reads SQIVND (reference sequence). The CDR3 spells CASSMPRDRSAGELFF. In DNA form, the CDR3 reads TGTGCCAGTAGTATGCCCCGGGACAGGTCGGCCGGGGAGCTGTTTTTT.

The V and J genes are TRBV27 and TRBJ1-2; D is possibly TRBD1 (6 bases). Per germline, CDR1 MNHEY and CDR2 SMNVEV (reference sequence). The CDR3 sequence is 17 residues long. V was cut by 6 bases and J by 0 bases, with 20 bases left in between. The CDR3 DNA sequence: TGTGCCAGCAGACGTAGAGAACAGGGCCGGGCTAACTATGGCTACACCTTC. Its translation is CASRRREQGRANYGYTF.

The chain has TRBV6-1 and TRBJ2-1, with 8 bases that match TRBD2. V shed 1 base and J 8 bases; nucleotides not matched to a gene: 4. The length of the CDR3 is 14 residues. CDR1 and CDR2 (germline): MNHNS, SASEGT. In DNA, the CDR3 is TGTGCCAGCAGTGAAGAAGGGACTAGTCATGAGCAGTTCTTC. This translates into CASSEEGTSHEQFF.

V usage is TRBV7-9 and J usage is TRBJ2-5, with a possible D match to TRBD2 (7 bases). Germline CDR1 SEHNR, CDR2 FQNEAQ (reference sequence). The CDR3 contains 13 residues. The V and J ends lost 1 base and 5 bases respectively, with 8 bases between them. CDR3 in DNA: TGTGCCAGCAGCTTAGGGGGGGGCGAGACCCAGTACTTC. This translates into CASSLGGGETQYF.

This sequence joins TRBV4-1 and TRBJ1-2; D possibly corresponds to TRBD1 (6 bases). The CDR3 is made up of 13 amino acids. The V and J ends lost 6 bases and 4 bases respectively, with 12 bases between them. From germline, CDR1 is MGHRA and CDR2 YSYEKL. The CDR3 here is CASRPTGLYGYTF. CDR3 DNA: TGCGCCAGCAGACCGACAGGCCTCTATGGCTACACCTTC.

The CDR3 loop is CASSLDLSSYNEQFF. CDR3 nucleotide sequence: TGTGCCAGCAGCTTAGATCTGAGCTCCTACAATGAGCAGTTCTTC. This chain links TRBV7-2 with TRBJ2-1; D is uncertain. The germline V and J ends were trimmed by 1 base and 0 bases, with 7 bases remaining between them. CDR3 size: 15 residues. Germline V gene data show CDR1 as SGHTA and CDR2 as FQGNSA.

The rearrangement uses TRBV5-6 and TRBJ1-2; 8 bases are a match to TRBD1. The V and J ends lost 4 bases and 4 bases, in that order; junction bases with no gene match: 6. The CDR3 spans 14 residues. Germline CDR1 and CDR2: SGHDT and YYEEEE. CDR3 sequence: CASSPGQGVYGYTF. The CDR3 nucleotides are TGTGCCAGCAGCCCCGGACAGGGAGTCTATGGCTACACCTTC.

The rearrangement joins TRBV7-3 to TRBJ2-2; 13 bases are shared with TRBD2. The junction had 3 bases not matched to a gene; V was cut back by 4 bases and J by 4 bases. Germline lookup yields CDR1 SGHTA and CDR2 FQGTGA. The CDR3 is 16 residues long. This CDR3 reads CASSSRTSGSTGELFF. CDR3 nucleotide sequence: TGTGCCAGCAGCTCGCGGACTAGCGGGAGCACCGGGGAGCTGTTTTTT. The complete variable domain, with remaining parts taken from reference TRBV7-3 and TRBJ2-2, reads GAGVSQTPSNKVTEKGKYVELRCDPISGHTALYWYRQSLGQGPEFLIYFQGTGAADDSGLPNDRFFAVRPEGSVSTLKIQRTERGDSAVYLCASSSRTSGSTGELFFGEGSRLTVL.

In DNA, the CDR3 is TGTGCCAGTACTCTGCTAGCGGGATCCTTGGCAGATACGCAGTATTTT. This translates into CASTLLAGSLADTQYF. The V and J genes are TRBV19 and TRBJ2-3, with 9 bases fitting TRBD2. With V trimmed by 7 bases and J by 4 bases, 12 bases remained unmatched. The CDR3 has 16 residues. Germline CDR1 and CDR2: LNHDA and SQIVND (reference sequence).

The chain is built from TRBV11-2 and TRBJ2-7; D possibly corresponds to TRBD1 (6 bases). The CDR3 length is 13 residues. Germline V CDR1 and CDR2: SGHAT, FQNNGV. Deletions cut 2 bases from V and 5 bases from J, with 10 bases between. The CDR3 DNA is TGTGCCAGCAGCTTAAACAGGGTGAACGAGCAGTACTTC. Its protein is CASSLNRVNEQYF.

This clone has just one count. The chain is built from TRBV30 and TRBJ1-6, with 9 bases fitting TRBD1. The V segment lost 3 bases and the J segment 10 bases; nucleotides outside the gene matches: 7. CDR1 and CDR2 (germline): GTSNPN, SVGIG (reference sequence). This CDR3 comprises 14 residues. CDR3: CAWSGGTGSSPLHF. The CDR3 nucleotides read TGTGCCTGGAGCGGAGGGACAGGGAGCTCACCCCTCCACTTT.

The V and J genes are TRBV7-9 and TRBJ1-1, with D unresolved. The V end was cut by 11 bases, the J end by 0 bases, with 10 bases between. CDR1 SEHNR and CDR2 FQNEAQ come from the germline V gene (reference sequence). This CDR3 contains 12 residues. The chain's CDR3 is CAPGRLNTEAFF. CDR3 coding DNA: TGTGCCCCGGGGAGGCTGAACACTGAAGCTTTCTTT.

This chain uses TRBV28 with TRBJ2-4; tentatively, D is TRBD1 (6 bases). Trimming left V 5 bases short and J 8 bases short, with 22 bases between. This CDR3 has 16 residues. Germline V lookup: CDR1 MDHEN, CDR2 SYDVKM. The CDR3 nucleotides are TGTGCCAGCAGTCAAGGACAGACAACTAGGATGGACATTCAGTACTTC. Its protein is CASSQGQTTRMDIQYF.

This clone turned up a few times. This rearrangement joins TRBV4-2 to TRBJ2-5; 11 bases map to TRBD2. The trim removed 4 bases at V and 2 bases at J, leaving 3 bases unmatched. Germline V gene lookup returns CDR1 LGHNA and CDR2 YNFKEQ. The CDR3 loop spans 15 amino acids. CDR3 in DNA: TGTGCCAGCAGCCCACTAGCGGGAGATCAAGAGACCCAGTACTTC. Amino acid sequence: CASSPLAGDQETQYF.

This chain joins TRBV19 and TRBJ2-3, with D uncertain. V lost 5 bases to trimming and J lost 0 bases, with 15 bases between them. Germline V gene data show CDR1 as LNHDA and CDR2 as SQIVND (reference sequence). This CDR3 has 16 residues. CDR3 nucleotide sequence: TGTGCCAGTAGTCCCCGTTCGGTGACTAGCACAGATACGCAGTATTTT. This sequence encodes CASSPRSVTSTDTQYF.

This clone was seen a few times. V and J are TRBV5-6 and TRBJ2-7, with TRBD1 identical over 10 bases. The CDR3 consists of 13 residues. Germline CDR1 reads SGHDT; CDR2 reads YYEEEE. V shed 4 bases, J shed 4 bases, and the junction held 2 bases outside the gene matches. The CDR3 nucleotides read TGTGCCAGCAGCACGGACAGGGGGTACGAGCAGTACGTC. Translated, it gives CASSTDRGYEQYV.

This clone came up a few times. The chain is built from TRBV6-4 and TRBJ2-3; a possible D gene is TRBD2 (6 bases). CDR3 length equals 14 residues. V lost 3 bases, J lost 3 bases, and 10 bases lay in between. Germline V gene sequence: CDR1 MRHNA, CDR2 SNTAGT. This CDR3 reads CASSEGRDTDTQYF. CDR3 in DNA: TGTGCCAGCAGTGAAGGGCGGGATACAGATACGCAGTATTTT.

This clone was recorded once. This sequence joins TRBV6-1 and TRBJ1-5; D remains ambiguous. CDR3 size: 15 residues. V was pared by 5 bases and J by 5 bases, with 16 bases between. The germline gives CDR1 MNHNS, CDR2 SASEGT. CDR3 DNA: TGTGCCAGCAGTATTTTCGACTATCGCGATCAGCCCCAGCATTTT. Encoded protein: CASSIFDYRDQPQHF.

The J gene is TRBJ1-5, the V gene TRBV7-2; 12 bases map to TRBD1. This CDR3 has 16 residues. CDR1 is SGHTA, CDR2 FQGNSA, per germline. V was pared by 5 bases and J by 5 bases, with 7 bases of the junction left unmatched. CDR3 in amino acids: CASSPSGDRGHQPQHF. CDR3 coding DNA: TGTGCCAGCAGCCCTTCGGGGGACAGGGGGCATCAGCCCCAGCATTTT.

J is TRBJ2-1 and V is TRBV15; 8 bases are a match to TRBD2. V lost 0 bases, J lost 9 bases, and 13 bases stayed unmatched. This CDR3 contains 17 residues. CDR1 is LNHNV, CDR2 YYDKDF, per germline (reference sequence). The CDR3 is CATSRDRSKRGTIEQFF. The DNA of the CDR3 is TGTGCCACCAGCAGAGATAGGTCGAAGCGGGGGACGATTGAGCAGTTCTTC.

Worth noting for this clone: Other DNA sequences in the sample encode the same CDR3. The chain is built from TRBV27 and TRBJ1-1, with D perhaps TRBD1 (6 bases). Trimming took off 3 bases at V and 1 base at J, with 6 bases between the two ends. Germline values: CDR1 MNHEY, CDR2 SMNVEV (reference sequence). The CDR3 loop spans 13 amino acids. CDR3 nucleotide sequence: TGTGCCAGCAGTTTGGGACAGAACACTGAAGCTTTCTTT. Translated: CASSLGQNTEAFF.